The clone carrying this T cell receptor beta chain was detected only a few times. The sample belongs to a study of radiotherapy plus CTLA-4 blockade in lung cancer. Assay used: immunoSEQ multiplex PCR; TCRdb lists only in-frame clones, some missing. The sample holds 39,000 or so clones, over 65% seen once. V was pared by 5 bases and J by 4 bases, with 14 bases between. Per the germline V gene, CDR1 is MDHEN and CDR2 is SYDVKM. The length of the CDR3 is 14 residues. The chain recombines TRBV28 with TRBJ1-2, with D unclear. This receptor was identified in a human donor with non-small cell lung cancer who had stable disease on radiotherapy plus ipilimumab. Here the sequenced sample was peripheral blood, taken from a patient treated with radiotherapy plus ipilimumab. The CDR3 DNA follows: TGTGCCAGCAGTATAACCCCCGACATCTATGGCTACACCTTC. Encoded protein: CASSITPDIYGYTF.